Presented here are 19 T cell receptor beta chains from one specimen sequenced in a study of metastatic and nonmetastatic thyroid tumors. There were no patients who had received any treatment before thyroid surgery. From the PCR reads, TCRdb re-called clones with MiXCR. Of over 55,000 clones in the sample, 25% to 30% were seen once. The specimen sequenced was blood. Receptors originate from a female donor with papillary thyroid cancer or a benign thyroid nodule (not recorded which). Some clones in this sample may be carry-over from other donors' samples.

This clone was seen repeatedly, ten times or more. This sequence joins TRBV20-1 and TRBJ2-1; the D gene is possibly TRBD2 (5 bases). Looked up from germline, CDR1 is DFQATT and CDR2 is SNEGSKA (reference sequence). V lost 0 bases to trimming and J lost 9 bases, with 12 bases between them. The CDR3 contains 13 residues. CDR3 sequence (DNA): TGCAGTGCTAGAGAAGTGGAGGTCGGTGAGCAGTTCTTC. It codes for CSAREVEVGEQFF.

The CDR3 is CAWSLAAGGMETQYF. DNA for the CDR3: TGTGCCTGGAGTCTCGCAGCGGGGGGGATGGAGACCCAGTACTTC. The chain carries TRBV30 and TRBJ2-5; 10 nucleotides match TRBD2. This CDR3 region has 15 residues. Germline CDR1 reads GTSNPN; CDR2 reads SVGIG (reference sequence). J gave up 5 bases and V 2 bases, and 8 bases lay outside the gene matches. The entire variable domain, with the rest obtained from reference TRBV30 and TRBJ2-5, is as follows: SQTIHQWPATLVQPVGSPLSLECTVEGTSNPNLYWYRQAAGRGLQLLFYSVGIGQISSEVPQNLSASRPQDRQFILSSKKLLLSDSGFYLCAWSLAAGGMETQYFGPGTRLLVL.

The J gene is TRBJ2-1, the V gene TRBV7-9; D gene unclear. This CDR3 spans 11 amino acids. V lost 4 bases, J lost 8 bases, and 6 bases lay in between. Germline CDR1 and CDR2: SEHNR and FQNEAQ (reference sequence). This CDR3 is CASSWGDEQFF. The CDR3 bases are TGTGCCAGCAGCTGGGGTGATGAGCAGTTCTTC.

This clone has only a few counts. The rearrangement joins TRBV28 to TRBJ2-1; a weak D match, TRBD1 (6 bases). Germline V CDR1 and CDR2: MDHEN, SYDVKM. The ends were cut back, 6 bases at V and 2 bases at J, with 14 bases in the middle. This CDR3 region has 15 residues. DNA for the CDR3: TGTGCCAGCAGCGAGGGGGTTCAGACCTACAATGAGCAGTTCTTC. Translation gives CASSEGVQTYNEQFF.

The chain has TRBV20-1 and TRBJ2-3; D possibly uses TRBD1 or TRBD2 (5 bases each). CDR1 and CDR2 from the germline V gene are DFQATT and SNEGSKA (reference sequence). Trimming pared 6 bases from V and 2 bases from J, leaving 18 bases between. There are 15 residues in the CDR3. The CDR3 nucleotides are TGCAGTGCGGTAAACCGGGACGGATTCACAGATACGCAGTATTTT. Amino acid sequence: CSAVNRDGFTDTQYF.

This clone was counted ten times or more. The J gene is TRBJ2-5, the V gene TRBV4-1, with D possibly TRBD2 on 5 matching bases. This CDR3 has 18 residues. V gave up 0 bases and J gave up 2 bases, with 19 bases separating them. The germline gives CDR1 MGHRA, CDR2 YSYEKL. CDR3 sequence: CASSQDLRASGPQETQYF. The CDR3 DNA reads TGCGCCAGCAGCCAAGATCTGAGGGCATCTGGTCCACAAGAGACCCAGTACTTC.

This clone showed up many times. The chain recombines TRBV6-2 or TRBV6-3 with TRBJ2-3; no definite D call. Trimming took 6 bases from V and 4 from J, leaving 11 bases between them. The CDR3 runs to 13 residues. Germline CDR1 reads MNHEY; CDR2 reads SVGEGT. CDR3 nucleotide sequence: TGTGCCAGCAGCCCCACCCTCCCAGATACGCAGTATTTT. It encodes CASSPTLPDTQYF.

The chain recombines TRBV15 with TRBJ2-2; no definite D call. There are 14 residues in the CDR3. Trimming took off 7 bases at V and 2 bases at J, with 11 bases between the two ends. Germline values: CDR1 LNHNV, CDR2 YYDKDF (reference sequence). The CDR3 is CATMETVNTGELFF. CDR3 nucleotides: TGTGCCACCATGGAGACGGTTAACACCGGGGAGCTGTTTTTT.

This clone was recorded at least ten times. The CDR3 sequence: CASSYGGEGGAFF. CDR3 in DNA: TGTGCCAGCAGCTATGGGGGGGAGGGTGGAGCTTTCTTT. The V call is TRBV7-9, the J call TRBJ1-1; a weak D match, TRBD1 (5 bases). The CDR3 runs to 13 residues. Looked up from germline, CDR1 is SEHNR and CDR2 is FQNEAQ (reference sequence). Trimming removed 4 bases from V and 10 bases from J, with 16 bases in between.

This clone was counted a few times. The CDR3 bases are TGCAGTGCTAGTTCGGGCGTAGCCTACGAGCAGTACTTC. It is translated as CSASSGVAYEQYF. This sequence joins TRBV20-1 and TRBJ2-7, with D uncertain. V was shortened by 3 bases and J by 2 bases, with 11 bases between the two germline ends. Germline loops: CDR1 DFQATT, CDR2 SNEGSKA (reference sequence). The CDR3 has 13 amino acids.

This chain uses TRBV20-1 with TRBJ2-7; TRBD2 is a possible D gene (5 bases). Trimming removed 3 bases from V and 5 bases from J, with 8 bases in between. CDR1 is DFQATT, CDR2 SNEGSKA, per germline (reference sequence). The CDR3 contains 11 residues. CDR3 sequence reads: CSASSGNEQYF. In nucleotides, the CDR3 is TGCAGTGCTAGTTCCGGGAACGAGCAGTACTTC.

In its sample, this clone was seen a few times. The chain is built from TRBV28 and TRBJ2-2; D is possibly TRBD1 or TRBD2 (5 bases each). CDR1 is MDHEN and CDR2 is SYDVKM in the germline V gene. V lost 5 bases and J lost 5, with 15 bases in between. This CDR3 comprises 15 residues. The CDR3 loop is CASSPSSWGTGELFF. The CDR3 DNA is TGTGCCAGCAGTCCGTCAAGCTGGGGGACCGGGGAGCTGTTTTTT.

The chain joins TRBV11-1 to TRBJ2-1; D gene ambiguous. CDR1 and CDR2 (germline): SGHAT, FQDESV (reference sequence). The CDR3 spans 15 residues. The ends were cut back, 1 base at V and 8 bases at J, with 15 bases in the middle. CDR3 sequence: CASSLGPDPDHEQFF. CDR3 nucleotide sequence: TGTGCCAGCAGCTTAGGACCTGACCCAGATCATGAGCAGTTCTTC.

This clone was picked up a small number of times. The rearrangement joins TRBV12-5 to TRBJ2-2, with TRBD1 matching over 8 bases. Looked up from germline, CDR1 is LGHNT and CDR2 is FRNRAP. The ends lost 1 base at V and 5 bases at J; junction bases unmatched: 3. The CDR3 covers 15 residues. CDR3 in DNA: TGTGCTAGTGGTTTGGGGACAGGGCCGACCGGGGAGCTGTTTTTT. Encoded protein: CASGLGTGPTGELFF.

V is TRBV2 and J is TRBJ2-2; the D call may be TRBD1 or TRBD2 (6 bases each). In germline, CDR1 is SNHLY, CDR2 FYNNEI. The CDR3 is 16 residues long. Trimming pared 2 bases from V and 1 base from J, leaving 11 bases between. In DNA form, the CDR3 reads TGTGCCAGCAGTGAACGGGGGCAGGGGAACACCGGGGAGCTGTTTTTT. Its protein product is CASSERGQGNTGELFF.

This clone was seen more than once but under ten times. The CDR3 spells CASRSSGGLNEQFF. CDR3 in DNA: TGTGCCAGCAGGTCTAGCGGGGGGTTAAATGAGCAGTTCTTC. This rearrangement joins TRBV28 to TRBJ2-1, with 11 positions matching TRBD2. The CDR3 spans 14 residues. The germline V gene encodes CDR1 MDHEN and CDR2 SYDVKM. The trim removed 6 bases at V and 7 bases at J, leaving 5 bases unmatched. Full variable domain (outside the CDR3, taken from reference TRBV28 and TRBJ2-1): DVKVTQSSRYLVKRTGEKVFLECVQDMDHENMFWYRQDPGLGLRLIYFSYDVKMKEKGDIPEGYSVSREKKERFSLILESASTNQTSMYLCASRSSGGLNEQFFGPGTRLTVL.

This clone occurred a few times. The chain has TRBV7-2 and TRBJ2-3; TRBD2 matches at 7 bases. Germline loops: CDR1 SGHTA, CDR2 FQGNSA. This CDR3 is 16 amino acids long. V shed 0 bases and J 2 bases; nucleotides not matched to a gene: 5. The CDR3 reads CASSLAASGNTDTQYF. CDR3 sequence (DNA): TGTGCCAGCAGCTTAGCGGCTAGCGGAAACACAGATACGCAGTATTTT.

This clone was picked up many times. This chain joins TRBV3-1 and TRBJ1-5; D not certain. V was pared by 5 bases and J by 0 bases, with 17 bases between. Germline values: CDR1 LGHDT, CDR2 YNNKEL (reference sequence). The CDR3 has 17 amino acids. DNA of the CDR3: TGTGCCAGCAGCTCGGGCCCAACCCCCTATAGCAATCAGCCCCAGCATTTT. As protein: CASSSGPTPYSNQPQHF.

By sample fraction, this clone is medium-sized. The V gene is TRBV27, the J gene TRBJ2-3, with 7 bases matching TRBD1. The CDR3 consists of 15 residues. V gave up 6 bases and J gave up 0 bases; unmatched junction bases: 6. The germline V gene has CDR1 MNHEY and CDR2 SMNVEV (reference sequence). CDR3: CASRRTGASTDTQYF. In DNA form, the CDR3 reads TGTGCCAGCAGGAGGACAGGAGCAAGCACAGATACGCAGTATTTT.